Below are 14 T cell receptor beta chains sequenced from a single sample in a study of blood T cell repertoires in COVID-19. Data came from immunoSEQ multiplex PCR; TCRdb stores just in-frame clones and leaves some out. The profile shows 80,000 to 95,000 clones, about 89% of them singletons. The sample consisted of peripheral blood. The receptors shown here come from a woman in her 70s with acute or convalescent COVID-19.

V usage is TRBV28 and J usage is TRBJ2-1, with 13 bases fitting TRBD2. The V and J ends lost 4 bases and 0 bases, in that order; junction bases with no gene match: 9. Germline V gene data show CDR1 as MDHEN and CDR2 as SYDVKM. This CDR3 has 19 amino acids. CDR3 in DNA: TGTGCCAGCAGTTCCCTGACTAGCGGGGGGAAATTCTCCTACAATGAGCAGTTCTTC. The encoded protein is CASSSLTSGGKFSYNEQFF.

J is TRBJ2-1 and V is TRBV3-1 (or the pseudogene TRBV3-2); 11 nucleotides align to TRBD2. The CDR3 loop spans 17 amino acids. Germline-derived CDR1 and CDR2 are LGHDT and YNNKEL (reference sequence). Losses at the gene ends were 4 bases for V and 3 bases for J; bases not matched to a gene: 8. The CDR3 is CASSPTSGTDLYNEQFF. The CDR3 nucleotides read TGTGCCAGCAGCCCGACTAGCGGGACGGACCTCTACAATGAGCAGTTCTTC.

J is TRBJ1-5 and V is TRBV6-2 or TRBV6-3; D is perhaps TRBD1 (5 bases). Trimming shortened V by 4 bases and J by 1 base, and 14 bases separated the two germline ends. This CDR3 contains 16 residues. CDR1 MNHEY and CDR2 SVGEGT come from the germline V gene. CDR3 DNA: TGTGCCAGCAGTTTCGTACGTGACAGCAGCAATCAGCCCCAGCATTTT. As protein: CASSFVRDSSNQPQHF.

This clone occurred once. The CDR3 here is CSVVKLAGVIRGNTQYF. CDR3 sequence (DNA): TGCAGCGTTGTTAAACTAGCGGGGGTGATACGAGGAAATACGCAGTATTTT. V is TRBV29-1 and J is TRBJ2-3; 11 bases fit TRBD2. This CDR3 region has 17 residues. V shed 4 bases and J 7 bases; nucleotides not matched to a gene: 16. Germline V gives CDR1 SQVTM, CDR2 ANQGSEA.

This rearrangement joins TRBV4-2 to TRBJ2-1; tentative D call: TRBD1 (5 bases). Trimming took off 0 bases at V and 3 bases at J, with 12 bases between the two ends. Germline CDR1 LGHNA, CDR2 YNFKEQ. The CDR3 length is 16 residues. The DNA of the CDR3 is TGTGCCAGCAGCCAAGATTTAGGGGAACACTACAATGAGCAGTTCTTC. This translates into CASSQDLGEHYNEQFF.

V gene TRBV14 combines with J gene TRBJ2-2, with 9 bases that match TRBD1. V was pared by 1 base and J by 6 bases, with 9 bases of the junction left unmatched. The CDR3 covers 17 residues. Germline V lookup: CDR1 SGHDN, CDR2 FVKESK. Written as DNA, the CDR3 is TGTGCCAGCAGCCAAGGATCCGGGACAGGGTTGCCCGGGGAGCTGTTTTTT. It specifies CASSQGSGTGLPGELFF.

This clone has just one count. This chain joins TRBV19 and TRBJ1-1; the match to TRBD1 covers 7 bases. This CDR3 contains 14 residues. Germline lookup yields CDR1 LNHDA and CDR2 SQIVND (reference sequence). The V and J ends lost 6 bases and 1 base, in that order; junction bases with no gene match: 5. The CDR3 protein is CASRDRTRNTEAFF. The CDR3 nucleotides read TGTGCCAGTAGGGACAGGACGCGGAACACTGAAGCTTTCTTT. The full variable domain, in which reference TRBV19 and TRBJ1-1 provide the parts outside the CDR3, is DGGITQSPKYLFRKEGQNVTLSCEQNLNHDAMYWYRQDPGQGLRLIYYSQIVNDFQKGDIAEGYSVSREKKESFPLTVTSAQKNPTAFYLCASRDRTRNTEAFFGQGTRLTVV.

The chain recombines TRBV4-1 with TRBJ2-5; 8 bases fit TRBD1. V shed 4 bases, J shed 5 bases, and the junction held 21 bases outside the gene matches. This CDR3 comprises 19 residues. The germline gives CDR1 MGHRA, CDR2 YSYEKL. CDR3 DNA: TGCGCCAGCAGCCCAACTGGGACAGGAGTTTACCTAGGGACGGAGACCCAGTACTTC. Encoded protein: CASSPTGTGVYLGTETQYF.

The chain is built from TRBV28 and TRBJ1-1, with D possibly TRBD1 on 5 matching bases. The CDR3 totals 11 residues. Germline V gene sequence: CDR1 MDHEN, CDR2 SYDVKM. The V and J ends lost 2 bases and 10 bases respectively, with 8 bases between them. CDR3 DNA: TGTGCCAGCAGTTTACATACAGGAGCTTTCTTT. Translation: CASSLHTGAFF.

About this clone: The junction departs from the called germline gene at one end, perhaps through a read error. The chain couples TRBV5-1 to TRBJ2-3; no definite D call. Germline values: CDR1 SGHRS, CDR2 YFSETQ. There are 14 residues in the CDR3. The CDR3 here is CASRLASRTDTQYF. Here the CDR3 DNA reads TGCGCCAGCAGGTTGGCGAGCCGCACAGATACGCAGTATTTT. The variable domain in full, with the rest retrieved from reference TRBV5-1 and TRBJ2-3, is KAGVTQTPRYLIKTRGQQVTLSCSPISGHRSVSWYQQTPGQGLQFLFEYFSETQRNKGNFPGRFSGRQFSNSRSEMNVSTLELGDSALYLCASRLASRTDTQYFGPGTRLTVL.

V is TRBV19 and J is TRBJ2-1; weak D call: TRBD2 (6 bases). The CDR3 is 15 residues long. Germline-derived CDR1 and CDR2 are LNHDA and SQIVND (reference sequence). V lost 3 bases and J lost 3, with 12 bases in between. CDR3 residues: CASSMLLARYNEQFF. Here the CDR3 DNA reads TGTGCCAGTAGTATGCTCCTAGCGCGCTACAATGAGCAGTTCTTC.

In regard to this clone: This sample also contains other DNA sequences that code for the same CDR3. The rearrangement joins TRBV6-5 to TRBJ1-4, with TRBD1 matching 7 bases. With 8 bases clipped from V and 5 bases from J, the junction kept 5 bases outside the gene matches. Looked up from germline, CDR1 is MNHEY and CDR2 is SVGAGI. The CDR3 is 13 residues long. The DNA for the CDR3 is TGTGCCAGCCGGGGGACAGCAAATGAAAAACTGTTTTTT. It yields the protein CASRGTANEKLFF.

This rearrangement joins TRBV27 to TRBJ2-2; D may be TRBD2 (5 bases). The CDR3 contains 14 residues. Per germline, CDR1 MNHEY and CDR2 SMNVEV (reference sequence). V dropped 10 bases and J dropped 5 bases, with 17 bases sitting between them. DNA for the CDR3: TGTGCCACCACCCAAAGCCGAGGGACCGGGGAGCTGTTTTTT. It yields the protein CATTQSRGTGELFF.

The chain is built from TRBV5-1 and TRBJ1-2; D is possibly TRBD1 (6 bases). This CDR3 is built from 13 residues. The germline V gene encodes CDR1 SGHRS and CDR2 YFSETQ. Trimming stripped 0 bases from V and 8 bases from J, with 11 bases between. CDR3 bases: TGCGCCAGCAGCTTGGCGGGGGGCCTAGGCTACACCTTC. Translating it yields CASSLAGGLGYTF.